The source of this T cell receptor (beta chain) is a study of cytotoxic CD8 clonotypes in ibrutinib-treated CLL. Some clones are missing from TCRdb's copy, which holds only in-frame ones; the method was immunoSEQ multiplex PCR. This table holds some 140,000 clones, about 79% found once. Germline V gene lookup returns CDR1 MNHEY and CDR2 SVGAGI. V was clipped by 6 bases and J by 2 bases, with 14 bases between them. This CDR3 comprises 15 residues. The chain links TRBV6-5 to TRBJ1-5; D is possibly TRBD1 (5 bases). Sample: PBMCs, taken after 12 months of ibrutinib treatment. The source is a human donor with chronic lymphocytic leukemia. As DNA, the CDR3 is TGTGCCAGCAGCCCGGACGGGGGTGGCAATCAGCCCCAGCATTTT. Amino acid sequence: CASSPDGGGNQPQHF.